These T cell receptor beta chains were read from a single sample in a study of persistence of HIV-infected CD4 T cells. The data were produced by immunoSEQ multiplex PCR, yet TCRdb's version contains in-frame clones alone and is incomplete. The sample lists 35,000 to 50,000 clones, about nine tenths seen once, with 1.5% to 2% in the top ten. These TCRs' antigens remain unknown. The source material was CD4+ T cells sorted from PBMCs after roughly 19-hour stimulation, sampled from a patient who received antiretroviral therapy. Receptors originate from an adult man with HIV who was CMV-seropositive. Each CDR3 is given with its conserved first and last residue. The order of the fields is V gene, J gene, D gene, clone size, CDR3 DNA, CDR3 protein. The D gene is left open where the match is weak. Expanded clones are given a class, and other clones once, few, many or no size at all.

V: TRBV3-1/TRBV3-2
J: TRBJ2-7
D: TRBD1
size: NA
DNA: TGTGCCAGCAGTCGCGTTTCCCTTGGGACAGGGCTCAACGAGCAGTACTTC
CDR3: CASSRVSLGTGLNEQYF

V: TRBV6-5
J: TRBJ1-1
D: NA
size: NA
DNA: TGTGCCAGCAGTTACCTAGGTGAAGCTTTCTTT
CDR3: CASSYLGEAFF

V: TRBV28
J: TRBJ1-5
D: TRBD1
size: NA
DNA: TGTGCCAGCAGACCCTTAGGGGAGGGGGCGGGTCAGCCCCAGCATTTT
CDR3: CASRPLGEGAGQPQHF

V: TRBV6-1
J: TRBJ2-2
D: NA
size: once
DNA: TGTGCCAGCAGTGACACACCGAACACCGGGGAGCTGTTTTTT
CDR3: CASSDTPNTGELFF

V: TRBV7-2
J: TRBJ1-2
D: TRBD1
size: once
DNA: TGTGCCAGCAGCTTAGTGGCACAGGGGGCATTCGGCTACACCTTC
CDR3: CASSLVAQGAFGYTF

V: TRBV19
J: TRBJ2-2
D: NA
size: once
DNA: TGTGCCAGTAGTATCCGGGGGGCAGGTACCGGGGAGCTGTTTTTT
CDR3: CASSIRGAGTGELFF

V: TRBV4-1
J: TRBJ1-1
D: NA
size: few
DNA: TGCGCCAGCAGCCAAGTAAGGGCCAGGAGAATGAACACTGAAGCTTTCTTT
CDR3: CASSQVRARRMNTEAFF

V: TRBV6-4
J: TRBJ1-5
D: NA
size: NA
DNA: TGTGCCAGCAGTGAGGCCGCTGGTCAGCCCCAGCATTTT
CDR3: CASSEAAGQPQHF

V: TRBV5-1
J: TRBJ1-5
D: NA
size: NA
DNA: TGCGCCAGCAGCTTGCAGGGGTATGGCAATCAGCCCCAGCATTTT
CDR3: CASSLQGYGNQPQHF

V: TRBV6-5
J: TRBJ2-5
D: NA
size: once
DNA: TGTGCCAGCAGTTATGACAGATTTGGCTCGGGGACCCAGTACTTC
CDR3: CASSYDRFGSGTQYF

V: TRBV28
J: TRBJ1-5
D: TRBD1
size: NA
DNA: TGTGCCAGCAGTCACACCAAACAGGGGCCGGGCAATCAGCCCCAGCATTTT
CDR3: CASSHTKQGPGNQPQHF

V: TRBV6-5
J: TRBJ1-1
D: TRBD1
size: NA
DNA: TGTGCCAGCAGGTTCAGGGGGAGAAACACTGAAGCTTTCTTT
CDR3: CASRFRGRNTEAFF

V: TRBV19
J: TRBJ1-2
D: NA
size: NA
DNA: TGTGCCAGTACCACAGGCGGCCAAGTCAGCTACACCTTC
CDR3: CASTTGGQVSYTF

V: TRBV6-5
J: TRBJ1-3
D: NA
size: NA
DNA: TGTGCCAGCATGCGGGACGGCCTCGGAAACACCATATATTTT
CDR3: CASMRDGLGNTIYF

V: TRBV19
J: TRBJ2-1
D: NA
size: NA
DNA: TGTGCCAGTAGTTCACAGGGAGCGGGCGAGCAGTTCTTC
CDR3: CASSSQGAGEQFF